This record covers a single T cell receptor beta chain. What it binds is not known. This CDR3 has 15 amino acids. The V end was cut by 3 bases, the J end by 3 bases, with 14 bases between. The germline CDR1 and CDR2 sequences are PRHDT and FYEKMQ (reference sequence). This record belongs to a study of T cells in localized non-small cell lung cancer. Only in-frame clones appear in the TCRdb table, and some are missing; sequencing was by immunoSEQ multiplex PCR. The sample lists under 9,500 clones; around 92% were seen once. The study, taken as a whole, reports: Tumor samples were not multi-region, leaving intratumor heterogeneity unexcluded. Tumor trailed uninvolved adjacent lung in T cell clonality, which peaked there. A median approximately 57 of the top 100 tumor clones appeared in adjacent lung.

The source is a woman between 35 and 75 years old with stage I squamous cell lung carcinoma. The chain combines TRBV13 with TRBJ2-5, with no clear D. The sequencing here drew on peripheral blood, taken before any cancer treatment. This CDR3 reads CASSFRPPTKETQYF. In nucleotides, the CDR3 is TGTGCCAGCAGCTTTCGGCCCCCCACCAAAGAGACCCAGTACTTC.